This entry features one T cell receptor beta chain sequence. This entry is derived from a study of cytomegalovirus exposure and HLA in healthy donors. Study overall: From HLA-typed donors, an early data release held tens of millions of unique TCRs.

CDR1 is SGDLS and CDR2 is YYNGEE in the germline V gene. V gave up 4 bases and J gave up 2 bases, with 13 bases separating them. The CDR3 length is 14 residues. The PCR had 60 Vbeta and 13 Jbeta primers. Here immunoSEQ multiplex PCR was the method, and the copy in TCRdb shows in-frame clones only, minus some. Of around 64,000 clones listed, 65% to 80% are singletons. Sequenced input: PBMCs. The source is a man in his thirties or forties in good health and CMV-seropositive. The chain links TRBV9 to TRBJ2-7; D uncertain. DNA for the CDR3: TGTGCCAGCAGCCCGCGAGGAGCCGCCTACGAGCAGTACTTC. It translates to CASSPRGAAYEQYF.